This TCR beta chain is drawn from a study of blood T cell repertoires in COVID-19. The wider study: Sites across the United States, Italy and Spain contributed samples from acute and convalescent COVID-19. T cells, B-cell-depleted T cells, or PBMCs supplied cDNA or gDNA.

Generated by immunoSEQ multiplex PCR, the TCRdb table keeps only in-frame clones and is missing some. The top ten clones hold 7% to 9.5% of a sample with 110,000 or so clones, roughly 88% of them seen once. V was pared by 5 bases and J by 6 bases, with 17 bases between. The CDR3 contains 13 residues. Germline V lookup: CDR1 SQVTM, CDR2 ANQGSEA. This clone was found once. The source material was peripheral blood. V is TRBV29-1 and J is TRBJ2-7; a possible D gene is TRBD1 (5 bases). The sequence came from an elderly woman with active or convalescent COVID-19. This chain's CDR3 is CSVQTVFQGEQYF. For the CDR3, the DNA is TGCAGCGTTCAGACAGTTTTTCAGGGCGAGCAGTACTTC.